One and the same sample provided the 28 T cell receptor beta chains below, sequenced in a study of PD-L1 blockade in urothelial cancer (dated by TCRdb to the late 2010s). Library generation was performed with the immunoSEQ multiplex PCR assay. Drawn from immuneACCESS, this table holds only the in-frame rearrangements with V and J called that TCRdb kept. Clones are partly lost; checked studies trace under half to an unresolved V gene and leave the rest unexplained. The sample table holds roughly 130,000 clones, of which around 85% were seen once. The ten largest clones add up to about 2.9% of the sample. The sample's time point label is to be understood as: pretreatment peripheral blood. The sample consisted of PBMCs, taken around atezolizumab (anti-PD-L1) treatment. The receptors derive from a man in his fifties with urothelial cancer.

CDR3 bases: TGTGCCACCAGCAGAGACAGGACAGGGGTCAACACAGATACGCAGTATTTT. It codes for CATSRDRTGVNTDTQYF. The rearrangement uses TRBV15 and TRBJ2-3; 9 bases agree with TRBD1. The germline V gene encodes CDR1 LNHNV and CDR2 YYDKDF (reference sequence). After removal of 0 bases from V and 2 bases from J, the junction contained 6 bases not matched to a gene. This CDR3 has 17 amino acids.

The chain is built from TRBV19 and TRBJ1-2, with D maybe TRBD1 (5 bases). Germline V gene sequence: CDR1 LNHDA, CDR2 SQIVND (reference sequence). Between the trimmed V and J ends, which lost 4 bases and 1 base, there was a span of 10 bases. This CDR3 has 14 amino acids. This CDR3 reads CASSTQTVNYGYTF. CDR3 in DNA: TGTGCCAGTAGTACCCAGACAGTTAACTATGGCTACACCTTC.

The chain's CDR3 is CASSLSFEGAGETQYF. CDR3 in DNA: TGTGCCAGCAGTTTATCATTCGAGGGGGCAGGGGAGACCCAGTACTTC. The chain links TRBV27 to TRBJ2-5, with TRBD1 identical over 7 bases. V dropped 0 bases and J dropped 5; count of bases not matched to a gene: 9. This CDR3 region has 16 residues. Germline lookup yields CDR1 MNHEY and CDR2 SMNVEV (reference sequence).

The chain joins TRBV6-1 to TRBJ2-1; possible D gene TRBD2, 6 bases. The CDR3 consists of 13 residues. Germline CDR1 and CDR2: MNHNS and SASEGT. Trimming left V 8 bases short and J 1 base short, with 9 bases between. The CDR3 sequence is CASRDFSYNEQFF. CDR3 sequence (DNA): TGTGCCAGCCGGGACTTTTCCTACAATGAGCAGTTCTTC.

The genes are TRBV28 and TRBJ1-1; TRBD1 aligns across 7 bases. With 4 bases clipped from V and 0 bases from J, the junction kept 8 bases outside the gene matches. Germline values: CDR1 MDHEN, CDR2 SYDVKM. The length of the CDR3 is 16 residues. CDR3 DNA sequence: TGTGCCAGCAGTTCCCCGGGACAGAACATGAACACTGAAGCTTTCTTT. It specifies CASSSPGQNMNTEAFF.

The rearrangement links TRBV4-2 to TRBJ1-5; possibly TRBD1 for D (5 bases). The CDR3 covers 16 residues. The V end was cut by 0 bases, the J end by 6 bases, with 15 bases between. Per germline, CDR1 LGHNA and CDR2 YNFKEQ. The CDR3 DNA is TGTGCCAGCAGCCAAGATAGGGCAGGGTTTGGTCAGCCCCAGCATTTT. Translating gives CASSQDRAGFGQPQHF.

The gene calls are TRBV29-1 and TRBJ1-2, with 7 positions matching TRBD1. CDR3 length equals 13 residues. V trimming: 4 bases; J trimming: 8 bases; junction bases outside the gene matches: 10. Germline assignment: CDR1 SQVTM and CDR2 ANQGSEA. CDR3 DNA sequence: TGCAGCGTTGGACTAGGGGGCGGGAGGGGCTACACCTTC. This sequence encodes CSVGLGGGRGYTF.

The chain employs TRBV28 and TRBJ1-5; D is perhaps TRBD1 (6 bases). V was clipped by 4 bases and J by 7 bases, with 14 bases between them. This CDR3 region has 14 residues. Germline V gene sequence: CDR1 MDHEN, CDR2 SYDVKM. This chain's CDR3 is CASSSIGGRQPQHF. The CDR3 DNA is TGTGCCAGCAGTTCTATAGGGGGTCGACAGCCCCAGCATTTT.

V is TRBV29-1 and J is TRBJ2-7; D gene ambiguous. Trimming stripped 4 bases from V and 2 bases from J, with 12 bases between. CDR1 is SQVTM and CDR2 is ANQGSEA in the germline V gene. This CDR3 spans 13 amino acids. The CDR3 loop reads CSVAESTAYEQYF. The CDR3 nucleotides are TGCAGCGTTGCAGAGAGCACAGCCTACGAGCAGTACTTC.

The rearrangement links TRBV5-8 to TRBJ2-1; 8 nucleotides align to TRBD1. CDR3 length equals 15 residues. The ends lost 5 bases at V and 3 bases at J; junction bases unmatched: 7. Germline CDR1 SGHTS, CDR2 YDEGEE. CDR3: CASSQGQGHYNEQFF. DNA of the CDR3: TGTGCCAGCAGTCAAGGACAGGGTCACTACAATGAGCAGTTCTTC.

The chain carries TRBV27 and TRBJ2-7, with 7 bases aligning to TRBD2. CDR3 length: 14 amino acids. The trim removed 0 bases at V and 6 bases at J, leaving 5 bases unmatched. The germline gives CDR1 MNHEY, CDR2 SMNVEV (reference sequence). CDR3 nucleotide sequence: TGTGCCAGCAGTTTATCCAACGGGGGGTTCGAGCAGTACTTC. Protein: CASSLSNGGFEQYF.

CDR3 sequence: CASSLNRNQPQHF. The CDR3 coding sequence is TGTGCCAGCAGTTTAAACAGGAATCAGCCCCAGCATTTT. This sequence joins TRBV28 and TRBJ1-5; the D gene is possibly TRBD1 (5 bases). Between the trimmed V and J ends, which lost 2 bases and 4 bases, there was a span of 6 bases. Germline lookup yields CDR1 MDHEN and CDR2 SYDVKM. This CDR3 is built from 13 residues.

The table lists this clone with a few counts. V usage is TRBV30 and J usage is TRBJ2-7; D perhaps matches TRBD1 (6 bases). Trimming removed 3 bases at V and 0 bases at J, with 12 bases between. The V gene's germline CDR1 is GTSNPN and CDR2 SVGIG (reference sequence). The CDR3 covers 14 residues. The CDR3 is CAWSHDRHSYEQYF. CDR3 sequence (DNA): TGTGCCTGGAGCCACGACAGGCACTCCTACGAGCAGTACTTC.

The CDR3 loop reads CASSLNRGSGNEQFF. The CDR3 DNA sequence: TGTGCCAGCAGCTTAAATCGGGGAAGCGGCAATGAGCAGTTCTTC. This sequence joins TRBV7-2 and TRBJ2-1, with a weak D call TRBD2 (5 bases). Germline V gene sequence: CDR1 SGHTA, CDR2 FQGNSA. The V and J ends lost 2 bases and 6 bases respectively, with 14 bases between them. The CDR3 covers 15 residues.

This clone was counted once. The chain joins TRBV5-1 to TRBJ2-7, with 10 positions matching TRBD2. Germline CDR1 reads SGHRS; CDR2 reads YFSETQ. The CDR3 totals 17 residues. Trimming at V came to 4 bases and at J to 3 bases, leaving 13 bases not matched to a gene. The CDR3 sequence: CASSPYFGLADSYEQYF. The CDR3, as DNA: TGCGCCAGCAGCCCCTATTTCGGACTAGCGGATAGCTACGAGCAGTACTTC.

Note on this clone: The junction differs from germline at one of its ends, possibly a read error. The chain uses TRBV19 and TRBJ1-1; D unresolved. This CDR3 region has 12 residues. CDR1 is LNHDA, CDR2 SQIVND, per germline (reference sequence). The CDR3 DNA is TGTGCCAGTAGCCATACAAACAGTGAAGCTTTCTTT. It is translated as CASSHTNSEAFF.

The chain uses TRBV6-6 and TRBJ1-1; D unclear. The V end lost 2 bases, the J end lost 5 bases, and 6 bases lay between the germline ends. Germline CDR1 is MNHNY and CDR2 is SVGAGI (reference sequence). This CDR3 is 12 amino acids long. The CDR3 here is CASSYQRTEAFF. CDR3 nucleotides: TGTGCCAGCAGTTACCAGAGGACTGAAGCTTTCTTT.

The chain links TRBV30 to TRBJ2-7; tentatively, D is TRBD2 (7 bases). Germline-derived CDR1 and CDR2 are GTSNPN and SVGIG (reference sequence). The CDR3 sequence is 14 residues long. Trimming took off 3 bases at V and 2 bases at J, with 14 bases between the two ends. This CDR3 reads CAWRRGGTTYEQYF. CDR3 in DNA: TGTGCCTGGAGAAGGGGGGGAACAACCTACGAGCAGTACTTC.

The chain links TRBV7-8 to TRBJ2-7, with a weak D call TRBD1 (6 bases). Between the trimmed V and J ends, which lost 0 bases and 8 bases, there was a span of 11 bases. The CDR3 is 13 residues long. CDR1 and CDR2 from the germline V gene are SGHVS and FQNEAQ. The CDR3 DNA reads as TGTGCCAGCAGCTTAGCGGGGGCGAAGCAGCAGTACTTC. Protein product: CASSLAGAKQQYF.

A single count supports this clone. The gene calls are TRBV7-3 and TRBJ2-2; D is ambiguous. Trimming left V 8 bases short and J 6 bases short, with 28 bases between. The germline CDR1 and CDR2 sequences are SGHTA and FQGTGA. The CDR3 length is 18 residues. DNA for the CDR3: TGTGCCAGCTCCCCTAATTTTTATGAGCTAGAGGCTGCCGGGGAGCTGTTTTTT. This sequence encodes CASSPNFYELEAAGELFF.

The table lists this clone with a count of one. The chain uses TRBV12-1 and TRBJ2-7; no check of the table's D call, TRBD2, against the DNA was made. TRBV12-1 is recorded as a pseudogene. The CDR3 totals 15 residues. This chain's CDR3 is CASSHRLAGTYEQYF. In nucleotides, the CDR3 is TGTGCCAGCAGCCACCGACTAGCGGGCACCTACGAGCAGTACTTC.

The chain uses TRBV11-3 and TRBJ2-1; D is uncertain. Germline lookup yields CDR1 SGHNT and CDR2 YENEEA. Trimming removed 0 bases at V and 4 bases at J, with 13 bases between. The CDR3 runs to 16 residues. For the CDR3, the DNA is TGTGCCAGCAGCTTAGATCCGGAGTCCCCTTACAATGAGCAGTTCTTC. Translating it yields CASSLDPESPYNEQFF.

This chain joins TRBV18 and TRBJ2-1; tentatively, D is TRBD1 (6 bases). Germline V gene sequence: CDR1 KGHSH, CDR2 LQKENI. V was clipped by 3 bases and J by 5 bases, with 11 bases between them. This CDR3 is built from 14 residues. CDR3 sequence reads: CASSPRQVDNEQFF. CDR3 bases: TGTGCCAGCTCACCGAGACAGGTAGACAATGAGCAGTTCTTC.

The rearrangement uses TRBV7-3 and TRBJ2-3; 11 bases fit TRBD2. The CDR3 runs to 16 residues. The germline CDR1 and CDR2 sequences are SGHTA and FQGTGA. With 4 bases clipped from V and 6 bases from J, the junction kept 9 bases outside the gene matches. This CDR3 is CASSSPTSGRSDTQYF. CDR3 in DNA: TGTGCCAGCAGCTCGCCAACTAGCGGGAGATCGGATACGCAGTATTTT.

This clone has a single count. J is TRBJ2-5 and V is TRBV7-2, with 9 bases that match TRBD2. From germline, CDR1 is SGHTA and CDR2 FQGNSA. The CDR3 sequence is 16 residues long. Unmatched junction bases numbered 8, after V lost 1 base and J lost 5 bases. CDR3 sequence (DNA): TGTGCCAGCAGCTTAGGGGTGCTAGCGGGAATGGAGACCCAGTACTTC. Its protein product is CASSLGVLAGMETQYF.

The V and J genes are TRBV5-1 and TRBJ2-7; 8 nucleotides agree with TRBD1. The V gene end was trimmed by 4 bases and the J gene end by 4 bases; junction bases not matched to a gene: 13. Germline values: CDR1 SGHRS, CDR2 YFSETQ. This CDR3 is 16 amino acids long. The CDR3 DNA reads TGCGCCAGCAGCGCGACCGCAGGGGGCCAGGGGTACGAGCAGTACTTC. This gives the protein CASSATAGGQGYEQYF.

This clone has only a few counts. V and J are TRBV30 and TRBJ1-5; D might be TRBD1 (5 bases). The V and J ends lost 0 bases and 4 bases respectively, with 7 bases between them. The length of the CDR3 is 13 residues. Per germline, CDR1 GTSNPN and CDR2 SVGIG (reference sequence). The CDR3 DNA is TGTGCCTGGAGTGTATCAGGGAATCAGCCCCAGCATTTT. It is translated as CAWSVSGNQPQHF. Together with reference TRBV30 and TRBJ1-5, the CDR3 gives the full variable domain: SQTIHQWPATLVQPVGSPLSLECTVEGTSNPNLYWYRQAAGRGLQLLFYSVGIGQISSEVPQNLSASRPQDRQFILSSKKLLLSDSGFYLCAWSVSGNQPQHFGDGTRLSIL.

The chain joins TRBV11-2 to TRBJ2-5; D possibly corresponds to TRBD2 (5 bases). The ends were cut back, 8 bases at V and 1 base at J, with 20 bases in the middle. This CDR3 has 16 amino acids. Germline V lookup: CDR1 SGHAT, CDR2 FQNNGV. CDR3 nucleotide sequence: TGTGCCAGCGGGTTGGGCCAGCGGCCAGGCCAAGAGACCCAGTACTTC. Translated: CASGLGQRPGQETQYF. The entire variable domain, with the rest obtained from reference TRBV11-2 and TRBJ2-5, is as follows: EAGVAQSPRYKIIEKRQSVAFWCNPISGHATLYWYQQILGQGPKLLIQFQNNGVVDDSQLPKDRFSAERLKGVDSTLKIQPAKLEDSAVYLCASGLGQRPGQETQYFGPGTRLLVL.